The T cell receptor (beta chain) under discussion was sequenced for a study of T-cell memory formation after mild COVID-19. Study information: Across donors, TCR clusters were largely donor specific.

This clonotype was counted between two and nine times. The antigen is undetermined. Study findings and constraints: CD4+ contracting clones were found mainly in CM and EM, and CD8+ ones in EMRA. There was a balanced CD4/CD8 profile in clones contracting day 15 to 85, and later expanders leaned CD4+.

5'RACE with constant-segment primers yielded barcoded, UMI-tagged TCR alpha and TCR beta cDNA libraries. One entry per CDR3 protein, called by TCRdb with MiXCR from the 5' RACE reads. The sample includes under 450,000 distinct CDR3 sequences, 20% to 25% seen only once; the top ten take roughly 23%. The specimen sequenced was PBMCs or a T cell subset sorted from them (not recorded which). This receptor was obtained from a man aged 18-30 years who had mild COVID-19 (a few samples of this study predate the infection). Cell type and time point are not known.

CDR3 nucleotides: TGTGCCAGTCGGAAAGGGGGTGGAGTGGAGACCCAGTACTTC. Protein sequence: CASRKGGGVETQYF. This chain uses TRBV7-2 with TRBJ2-5, with a possible D match to TRBD1 (6 bases). V dropped 9 bases and J dropped 5 bases, with 19 bases sitting between them. CDR1 is SGHTA, CDR2 FQGNSA, per germline. This CDR3 spans 14 amino acids.